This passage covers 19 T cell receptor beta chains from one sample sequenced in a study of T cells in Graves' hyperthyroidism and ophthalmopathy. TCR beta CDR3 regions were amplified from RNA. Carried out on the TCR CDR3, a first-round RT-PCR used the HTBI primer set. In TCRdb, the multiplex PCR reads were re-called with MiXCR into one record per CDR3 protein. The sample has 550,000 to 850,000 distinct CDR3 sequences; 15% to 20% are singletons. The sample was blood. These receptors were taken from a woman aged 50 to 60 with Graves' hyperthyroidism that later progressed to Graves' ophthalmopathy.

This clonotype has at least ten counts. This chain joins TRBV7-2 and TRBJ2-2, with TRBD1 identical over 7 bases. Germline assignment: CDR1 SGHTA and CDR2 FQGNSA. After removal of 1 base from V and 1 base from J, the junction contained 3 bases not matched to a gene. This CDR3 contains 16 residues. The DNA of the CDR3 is TGTGCCAGCAGCTTAGTTGACAGGGTGAACACCGGGGAGCTGTTTTTT. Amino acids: CASSLVDRVNTGELFF.

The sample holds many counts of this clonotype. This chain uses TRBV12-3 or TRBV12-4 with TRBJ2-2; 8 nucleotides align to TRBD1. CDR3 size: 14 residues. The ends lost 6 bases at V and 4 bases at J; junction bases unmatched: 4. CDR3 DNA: TGTGCCAGCAGCCTTACAGGGGGCACCGGGGAGCTGTTTTTT. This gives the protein CASSLTGGTGELFF.

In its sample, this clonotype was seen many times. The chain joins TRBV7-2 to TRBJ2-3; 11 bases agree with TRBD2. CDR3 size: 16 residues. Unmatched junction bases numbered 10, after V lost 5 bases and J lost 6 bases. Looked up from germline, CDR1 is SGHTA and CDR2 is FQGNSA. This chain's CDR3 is CASSTRPGLAVDTQYF. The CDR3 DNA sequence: TGTGCCAGCAGCACGCGACCGGGACTAGCGGTGGATACGCAGTATTTT.

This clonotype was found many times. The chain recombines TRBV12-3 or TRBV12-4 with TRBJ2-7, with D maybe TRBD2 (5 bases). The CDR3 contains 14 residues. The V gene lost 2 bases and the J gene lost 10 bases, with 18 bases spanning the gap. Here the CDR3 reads CASSLLASTPEQYF. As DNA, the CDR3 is TGTGCCAGCAGTTTACTAGCTTCCACCCCCGAACAGTACTTC.

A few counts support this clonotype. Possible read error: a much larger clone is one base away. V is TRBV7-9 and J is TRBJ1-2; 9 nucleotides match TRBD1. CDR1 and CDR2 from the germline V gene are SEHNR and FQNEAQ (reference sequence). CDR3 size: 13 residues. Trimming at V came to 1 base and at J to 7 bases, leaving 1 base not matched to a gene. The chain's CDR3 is CASSLGDRAGYTF. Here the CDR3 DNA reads TGTGCCAGCAGCTTAGGGGACAGGGCTGGCTACACCTTC. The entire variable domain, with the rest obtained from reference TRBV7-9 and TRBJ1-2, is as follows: DTGVSQNPRHKITKRGQNVTFRCDPISEHNRLYWYRQTLGQGPEFLTYFQNEAQLEKSRLLSDRFSAERPKGSFSTLEIQRTEQGDSAMYLCASSLGDRAGYTFGSGTRLTVV.

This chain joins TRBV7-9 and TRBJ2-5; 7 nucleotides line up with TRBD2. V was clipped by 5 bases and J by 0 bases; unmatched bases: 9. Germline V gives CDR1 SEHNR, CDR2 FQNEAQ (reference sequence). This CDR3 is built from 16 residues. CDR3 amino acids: CASSLGTNRYQETQYF. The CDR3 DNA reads TGTGCCAGCAGCCTGGGGACTAACAGGTACCAAGAGACCCAGTACTTC. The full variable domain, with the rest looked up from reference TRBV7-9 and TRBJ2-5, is DTGVSQNPRHKITKRGQNVTFRCDPISEHNRLYWYRQTLGQGPEFLTYFQNEAQLEKSRLLSDRFSAERPKGSFSTLEIQRTEQGDSAMYLCASSLGTNRYQETQYFGPGTRLLVL.

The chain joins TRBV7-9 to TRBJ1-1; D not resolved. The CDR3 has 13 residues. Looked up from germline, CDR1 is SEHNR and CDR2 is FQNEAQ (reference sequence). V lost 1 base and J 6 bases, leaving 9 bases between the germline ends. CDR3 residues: CASSLEFGSEAFF. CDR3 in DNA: TGTGCCAGCAGCTTAGAGTTCGGCTCTGAAGCTTTCTTT. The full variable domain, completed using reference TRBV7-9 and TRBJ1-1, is DTGVSQNPRHKITKRGQNVTFRCDPISEHNRLYWYRQTLGQGPEFLTYFQNEAQLEKSRLLSDRFSAERPKGSFSTLEIQRTEQGDSAMYLCASSLEFGSEAFFGQGTRLTVV.

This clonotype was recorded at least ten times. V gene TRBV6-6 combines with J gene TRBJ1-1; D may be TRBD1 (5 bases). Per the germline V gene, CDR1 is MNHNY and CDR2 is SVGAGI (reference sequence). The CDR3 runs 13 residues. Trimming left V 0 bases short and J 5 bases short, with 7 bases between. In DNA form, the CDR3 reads TGTGCCAGCAGTTACTCTGGGGCGACTGAAGCTTTCTTT. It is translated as CASSYSGATEAFF.

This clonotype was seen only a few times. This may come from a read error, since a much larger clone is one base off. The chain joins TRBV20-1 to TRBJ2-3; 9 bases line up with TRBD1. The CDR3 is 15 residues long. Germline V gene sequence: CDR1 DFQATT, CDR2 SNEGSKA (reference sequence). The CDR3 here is CRASRQGVSTDTQYF. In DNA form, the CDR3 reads TGCAGAGCTAGTCGACAGGGGGTTAGCACAGATACGCAGTATTTT.

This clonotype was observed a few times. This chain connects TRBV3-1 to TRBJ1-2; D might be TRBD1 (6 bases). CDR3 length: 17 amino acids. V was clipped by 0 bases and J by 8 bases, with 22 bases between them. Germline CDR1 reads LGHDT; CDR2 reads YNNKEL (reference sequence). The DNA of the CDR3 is TGTGCCAGCAGCCAAGAGGTGCTCGCCGACAGGACCTTCGGCTACACCTTC. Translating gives CASSQEVLADRTFGYTF.

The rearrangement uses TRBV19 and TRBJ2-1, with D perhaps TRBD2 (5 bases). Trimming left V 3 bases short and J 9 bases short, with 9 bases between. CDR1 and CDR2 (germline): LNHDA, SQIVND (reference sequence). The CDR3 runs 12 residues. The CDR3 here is CASSIIRGEQFF. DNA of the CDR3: TGTGCCAGTAGTATCATACGGGGTGAGCAGTTCTTC.

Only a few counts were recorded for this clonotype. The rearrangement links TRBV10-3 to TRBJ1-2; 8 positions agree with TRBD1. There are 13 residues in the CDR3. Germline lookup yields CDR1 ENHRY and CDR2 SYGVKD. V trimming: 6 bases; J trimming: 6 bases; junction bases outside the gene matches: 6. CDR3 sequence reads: CAIRDREQDGYTF. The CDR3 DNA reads TGTGCCATCAGGGACAGGGAGCAGGATGGCTACACCTTC.

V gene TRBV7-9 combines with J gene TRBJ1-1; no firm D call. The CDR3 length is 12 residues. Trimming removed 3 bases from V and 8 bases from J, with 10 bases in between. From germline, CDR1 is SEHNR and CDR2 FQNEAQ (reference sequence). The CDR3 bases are TGTGCCAGCAGCTTCCGAGAATCCGAAGCTTTCTTT. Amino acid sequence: CASSFRESEAFF.

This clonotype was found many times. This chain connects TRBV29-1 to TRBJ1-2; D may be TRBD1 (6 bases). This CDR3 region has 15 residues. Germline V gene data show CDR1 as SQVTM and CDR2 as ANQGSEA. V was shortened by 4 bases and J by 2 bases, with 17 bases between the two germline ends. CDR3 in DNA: TGCAGCGTTGCGAGGGGGGTCACACCAAACTATGGCTACACCTTC. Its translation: CSVARGVTPNYGYTF.

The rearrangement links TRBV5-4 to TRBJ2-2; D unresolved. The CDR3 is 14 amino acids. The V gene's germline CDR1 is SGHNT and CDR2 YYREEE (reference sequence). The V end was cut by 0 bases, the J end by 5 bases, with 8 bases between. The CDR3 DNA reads TGTGCCAGCAGCTTGGTCCCTTATACCGGGGAGCTGTTTTTT. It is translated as CASSLVPYTGELFF.

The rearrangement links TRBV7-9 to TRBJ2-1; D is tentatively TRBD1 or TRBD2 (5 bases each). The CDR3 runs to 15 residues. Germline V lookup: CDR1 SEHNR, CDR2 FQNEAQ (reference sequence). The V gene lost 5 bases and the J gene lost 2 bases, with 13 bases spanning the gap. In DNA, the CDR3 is TGTGCCAGCAGCCTGGGGGAGTCCACCTACAATGAGCAGTTCTTC. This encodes CASSLGESTYNEQFF.

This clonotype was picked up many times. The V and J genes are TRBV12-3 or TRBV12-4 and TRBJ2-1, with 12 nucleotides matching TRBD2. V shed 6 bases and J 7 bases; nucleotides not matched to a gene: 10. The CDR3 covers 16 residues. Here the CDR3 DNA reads TGTGCCAGCAGCCCATTGACTAGCGGGGGACCAAATGAGCAGTTCTTC. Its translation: CASSPLTSGGPNEQFF.

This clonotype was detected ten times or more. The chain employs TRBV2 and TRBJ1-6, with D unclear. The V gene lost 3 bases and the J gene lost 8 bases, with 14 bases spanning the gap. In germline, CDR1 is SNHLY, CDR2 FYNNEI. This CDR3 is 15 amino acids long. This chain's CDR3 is CASSEDRLGHSPLHF. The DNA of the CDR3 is TGTGCCAGCAGTGAGGACCGACTAGGCCATTCACCCCTCCACTTT.

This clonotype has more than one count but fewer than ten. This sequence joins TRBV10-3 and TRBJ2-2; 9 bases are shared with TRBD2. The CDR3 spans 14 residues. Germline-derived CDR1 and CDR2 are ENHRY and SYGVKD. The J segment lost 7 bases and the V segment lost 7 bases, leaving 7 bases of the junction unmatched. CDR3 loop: CAINRGGADGELFF. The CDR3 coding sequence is TGTGCCATCAATCGCGGGGGGGCCGACGGGGAGCTGTTTTTT.